The clone carrying this T cell receptor beta chain appeared a few times. The antigen is undetermined. This sample was included in a study of cytotoxic CD8 clonotypes in ibrutinib-treated CLL. For the study at large: Partial responses numbered approximately 24 and complete responses 2; after a median around 70 months, 14 stayed remitted and about twelve progressed. On average, each sample had a few hundred thousand productive templates and more than 85,000 productive rearrangements.

Study-wide results and limits: In comparison with age-matched healthy donors, baseline clonality was higher and tracked circulating CD8+ T-cell counts. Clonality was elevated at ibrutinib response and had returned toward baseline at progression.

With 5 bases removed from V and 7 bases from J, the gap between germline ends came to 6 bases. The CDR3 contains 10 residues. The germline V gene encodes CDR1 SGDLS and CDR2 YYNGEE. Here immunoSEQ multiplex PCR was the method, and the copy in TCRdb shows in-frame clones only, minus some. The repertoire includes around 300,000 clones, just under 80% of them detected once, and more than 6% sits in the top ten. The specimen comprised PBMCs, sampled before ibrutinib treatment. This clonotype was sampled from a human donor with chronic lymphocytic leukemia. The chain combines TRBV9 with TRBJ1-2; D not certain. DNA for the CDR3: TGTGCCAGCAGGTCATTTGGCTACACCTTC. It specifies CASRSFGYTF.